The 30 T cell receptor beta chains below were found in one sample sequenced in a study of early T cells in non-severe SARS-CoV-2 infection. TCRdb re-called the 5' RACE reads through MiXCR, storing one row per CDR3 protein. The data show 45,000 to 75,000 distinct CDR3 sequences, around 5.6% seen once. Material: whole blood. All receptors derive from an adult who was a healthcare worker with PCR-confirmed SARS-CoV-2 infection or an uninfected control (not recorded which).

This clonotype was detected a few times. The chain carries TRBV11-2 and TRBJ2-6, with D uncertain. This CDR3 is built from 13 residues. The germline CDR1 and CDR2 sequences are SGHAT and FQNNGV. V was trimmed by 6 bases and J by 0 bases, leaving 3 bases between them. CDR3 region: CASRYSGANVLTF. The CDR3 coding sequence is TGTGCCAGCAGGTACTCTGGGGCCAACGTCCTGACTTTC.

Many counts were recorded for this clonotype. The rearrangement uses TRBV4-1 and TRBJ1-5; D gene ambiguous. V lost 1 base, J lost 2 bases, and 12 bases lay in between. Germline loops: CDR1 MGHRA, CDR2 YSYEKL. This CDR3 has 16 amino acids. The CDR3 loop reads CASSQGPGDGNQPQHF. The CDR3 nucleotides are TGCGCCAGCAGCCAAGGCCCCGGGGATGGCAATCAGCCCCAGCATTTT.

There are many counts of this clonotype. The chain recombines TRBV10-3 with TRBJ2-2, with D unresolved. The length of the CDR3 is 16 residues. V gave up 6 bases and J gave up 1 base, with 15 bases separating them. CDR1 ENHRY and CDR2 SYGVKD come from the germline V gene. This chain's CDR3 is CAISPYQAENTGELFF. The CDR3 nucleotides are TGTGCCATCAGCCCCTACCAGGCAGAGAACACCGGGGAGCTGTTTTTT.

This clonotype was recorded a few times. The gene calls are TRBV6-1 and TRBJ1-2; D not resolved. Germline CDR1 is MNHNS and CDR2 is SASEGT. V was clipped by 6 bases and J by 0 bases, with 11 bases between them. CDR3 length equals 14 residues. The CDR3 DNA reads TGTGCCAGCAGGGTAGACGGAGCTAACTATGGCTACACCTTC. As protein: CASRVDGANYGYTF.

The CDR3 reads CASSLGGSSKTQYF. CDR3 DNA sequence: TGTGCCAGCAGTTTAGGGGGCTCCTCGAAGACCCAGTACTTC. The V gene is TRBV27, the J gene TRBJ2-5, with D possibly TRBD1 on 6 matching bases. Germline values: CDR1 MNHEY, CDR2 SMNVEV (reference sequence). There are 14 residues in the CDR3. Between the trimmed V and J ends, which lost 2 bases and 6 bases, there was a span of 13 bases.

This clonotype is medium-sized (0.01 to 0.1%) by share. The chain recombines TRBV20-1 with TRBJ1-5; D gene uncertain. The CDR3 has 13 residues. In germline, CDR1 is DFQATT, CDR2 SNEGSKA (reference sequence). V was shortened by 2 bases and J by 0 bases, with 5 bases between the two germline ends. CDR3 region: CSARQDSNQPQHF. For the CDR3, the DNA is TGCAGTGCTAGACAAGATAGCAATCAGCCCCAGCATTTT.

This clonotype was seen ten or more times. The rearrangement links TRBV20-1 to TRBJ1-1; D ambiguous. Germline V gene sequence: CDR1 DFQATT, CDR2 SNEGSKA (reference sequence). V was trimmed by 0 bases and J by 7 bases, leaving 9 bases between them. The CDR3 length is 12 residues. In nucleotides, the CDR3 is TGCAGTGCTAGAGAAGGTGGTAGTGAAGCTTTCTTT. It yields the protein CSAREGGSEAFF.

This clonotype was recorded a few times. This chain links TRBV18 with TRBJ1-2, with D uncertain. Per the germline V gene, CDR1 is KGHSH and CDR2 is LQKENI. CDR3 length: 14 residues. Trimming cost V 2 bases and J 6 bases, with 13 bases left between them. CDR3 DNA sequence: TGTGCCAGCTCACCAAACCCTGACGTGAATGGCTACACCTTC. It is translated as CASSPNPDVNGYTF.

As concerns this clonotype: A much larger clone differs from this one at a single base, so this may be a read error. The rearrangement joins TRBV4-1 to TRBJ2-2; D may be TRBD1 or TRBD2 (6 bases each). This CDR3 contains 14 residues. Germline loops: CDR1 MGHRA, CDR2 YSYEKL. The CDR3 DNA reads as TGCGCCCGCAGCCAAGCTACGGGGGCCCGGGAGCTGTTTTTT. Protein: CARSQATGARELFF.

There are many counts of this clonotype. This chain links TRBV5-4 with TRBJ2-3, with 7 bases fitting TRBD1. This CDR3 has 14 amino acids. Germline loops: CDR1 SGHNT, CDR2 YYREEE (reference sequence). Unmatched junction bases numbered 7, after V lost 4 bases and J lost 5 bases. Here the CDR3 DNA reads TGTGCCAGCAGCACCGGGACAGTAGGAGATACGCAGTATTTT. Translated: CASSTGTVGDTQYF.

This chain connects TRBV7-9 to TRBJ2-7; TRBD1 matches 9 bases. Germline-derived CDR1 and CDR2 are SEHNR and FQNEAQ (reference sequence). The CDR3 length is 16 residues. The V segment lost 0 bases and the J segment 4 bases; nucleotides outside the gene matches: 7. The CDR3 reads CASSLAGADRGYEQYF. The CDR3 DNA reads as TGTGCCAGCAGCTTAGCGGGGGCCGACAGGGGGTACGAGCAGTACTTC. The full variable domain, in which reference TRBV7-9 and TRBJ2-7 provide the parts outside the CDR3, is DTGVSQNPRHKITKRGQNVTFRCDPISEHNRLYWYRQTLGQGPEFLTYFQNEAQLEKSRLLSDRFSAERPKGSFSTLEIQRTEQGDSAMYLCASSLAGADRGYEQYFGPGTRLTVT.

This clonotype was counted at least ten times. The chain has TRBV6-2 or TRBV6-3 and TRBJ1-5, with D maybe TRBD1 (5 bases). This CDR3 comprises 14 residues. Germline V gene sequence: CDR1 MNHEY, CDR2 SVGEGT. The ends were cut back, 4 bases at V and 5 bases at J, with 12 bases in the middle. The CDR3 DNA sequence: TGTGCCAGCAGTTGGGAGGGGAGGGATCAGCCCCAGCATTTT. It translates to CASSWEGRDQPQHF.

This clonotype was observed many times. V gene TRBV12-3 or TRBV12-4 combines with J gene TRBJ2-7; possible D gene TRBD2, 6 bases. Deletions cut 6 bases from V and 2 bases from J, with 11 bases between. The CDR3 consists of 13 residues. The CDR3 DNA reads as TGTGCCAGCAGCCACGGAGGGCCCTACGAGCAGTACTTC. This gives the protein CASSHGGPYEQYF.

This clonotype was detected ten times or more. The CDR3 region has the DNA TGTGCCAGCAGCCCCCAGGGGGTTAGTCTCTATGGCTACACCTTC. This translates into CASSPQGVSLYGYTF. The chain is built from TRBV27 and TRBJ1-2, with 7 nucleotides matching TRBD1. The CDR3 is made up of 15 amino acids. CDR1 MNHEY and CDR2 SMNVEV come from the germline V gene (reference sequence). J lost 4 bases, V lost 6 bases, and 11 bases had no gene match.

This clonotype was observed at least ten times. The chain carries TRBV20-1 and TRBJ2-7; the D gene is possibly TRBD1 (6 bases). Trimming removed 6 bases from V and 0 bases from J, with 15 bases in between. The CDR3 contains 14 residues. CDR1 and CDR2 (germline): DFQATT, SNEGSKA (reference sequence). The CDR3 is CSALTGTFSYEQYF. The CDR3, as DNA: TGCAGTGCGCTGACTGGGACATTCTCCTACGAGCAGTACTTC.

In this sample, this clonotype turned up many times. The DNA of the CDR3 is TGTGCCAGCAGCTTAGGGGATTCACCCCTCCACTTT. It codes for CASSLGDSPLHF. V usage is TRBV7-9 and J usage is TRBJ1-6; D gene ambiguous. The germline V gene encodes CDR1 SEHNR and CDR2 FQNEAQ (reference sequence). V lost 1 base and J lost 8, with 3 bases in between. The CDR3 runs to 12 residues.

Points on this clonotype: This likely comes from a read error, as the CDR3 has no conserved phenylalanine or tryptophan at its end. The limits of the CDR3 on the DNA are not certain, so only TCRdb's listed CDR3 is given. The chain uses TRBV6-5 and TRBJ1-2; TRBD1, the D gene given by the table, was not confirmed from the DNA. The germline CDR1 and CDR2 sequences are MNHEY and SVGAGI. From its first to its last residue, the CDR3 has 11 amino acids. The CDR3 is CASSSAGQSSL.

This chain uses TRBV24-1 with TRBJ2-3, with D perhaps TRBD1 (5 bases). The V end was cut by 12 bases, the J end by 0 bases, with 6 bases between. Germline assignment: CDR1 KGHDR and CDR2 SFDVKD. The CDR3 loop spans 11 amino acids. DNA for the CDR3: TGTGCCCGACAGAGCACAGATACGCAGTATTTT. Its translation: CARQSTDTQYF.

This clonotype has a handful of counts. The gene calls are TRBV5-1 and TRBJ2-7; D call uncertain. Germline lookup yields CDR1 SGHRS and CDR2 YFSETQ. With 4 bases removed from V and 0 bases from J, the gap between germline ends came to 5 bases. The CDR3 runs 12 residues. The CDR3 bases are TGCGCCAGCAGCAAAAGCTCCTACGAGCAGTACTTC. As protein: CASSKSSYEQYF.

This clonotype was seen ten or more times. V is TRBV6-1 and J is TRBJ2-7; the D gene is possibly TRBD2 (5 bases). Germline values: CDR1 MNHNS, CDR2 SASEGT. Between the trimmed V and J ends, which lost 6 bases and 0 bases, there was a span of 12 bases. The CDR3 contains 14 residues. CDR3 nucleotide sequence: TGTGCCAGCAGGGCCTGGCGGGCCTCCTACGAGCAGTACTTC. It specifies CASRAWRASYEQYF.

This chain links TRBV13 with TRBJ2-7, with 13 bases that match TRBD2. The CDR3 totals 15 residues. With V trimmed by 5 bases and J by 2 bases, 3 bases remained unmatched. The germline V gene has CDR1 PRHDT and CDR2 FYEKMQ (reference sequence). The CDR3 protein is CASSTGTSGTYEQYF. The CDR3 nucleotides read TGTGCCAGCAGCACAGGGACTAGCGGGACCTACGAGCAGTACTTC.

In this sample, this clonotype turned up a few times. The chain employs TRBV5-4 and TRBJ2-2; 9 bases are a match to TRBD1. The CDR3 consists of 17 residues. Trimming cost V 3 bases and J 2 bases; bases outside gene matches: 8. Germline V gene lookup returns CDR1 SGHNT and CDR2 YYREEE (reference sequence). The chain's CDR3 is CASSSMWGQGNTGELFF. CDR3 in DNA: TGTGCCAGCAGCTCGATGTGGGGACAGGGAAACACCGGGGAGCTGTTTTTT.

At least ten counts were recorded for this clonotype. The chain combines TRBV18 with TRBJ1-2; tentative D call: TRBD1 (5 bases). The germline CDR1 and CDR2 sequences are KGHSH and LQKENI. Deletions cut 0 bases from V and 0 bases from J, with 11 bases between. The CDR3 runs 16 residues. The CDR3 is CASSPPGPRANYGYTF. The DNA for the CDR3 is TGTGCCAGCTCACCACCGGGCCCCAGGGCTAACTATGGCTACACCTTC.

The sample holds a few counts of this clonotype. The V gene is TRBV7-2, the J gene TRBJ2-3; D gene ambiguous. The germline CDR1 and CDR2 sequences are SGHTA and FQGNSA. The V end lost 6 bases, the J end lost 6 bases, and 13 bases lay between the germline ends. The length of the CDR3 is 13 residues. CDR3 sequence (DNA): TGTGCCAGCAGTCCCCTAGGCCCGGATACGCAGTATTTT. Translation: CASSPLGPDTQYF.

This clonotype was seen ten or more times. J is TRBJ2-7 and V is TRBV5-4, with TRBD2 as a possible D gene (5 bases). This CDR3 region has 15 residues. With 4 bases removed from V and 7 bases from J, the gap between germline ends came to 21 bases. Per germline, CDR1 SGHNT and CDR2 YYREEE (reference sequence). The DNA of the CDR3 is TGTGCCAGCAGCCCCGAGACCGGATGGACGGGGGAGCAGTACTTC. Translated, it gives CASSPETGWTGEQYF.

This clonotype was observed a few times. The chain is built from TRBV5-1 and TRBJ2-1; D gene unclear. The V end lost 6 bases, the J end lost 6 bases, and 13 bases lay between the germline ends. The CDR3 length is 13 residues. Germline V CDR1 and CDR2: SGHRS, YFSETQ. CDR3 DNA sequence: TGCGCCAGCACCGTCCCCAGCCTCAATGAGCAGTTCTTC. Translation gives CASTVPSLNEQFF.

This clonotype appeared many times. This chain connects TRBV11-2 to TRBJ2-5; no firm D call. The length of the CDR3 is 14 residues. Germline values: CDR1 SGHAT, CDR2 FQNNGV. V was clipped by 0 bases and J by 2 bases, with 7 bases between them. The CDR3 coding sequence is TGTGCCAGCAGCTTAGACTCCGGGCAAGAGACCCAGTACTTC. It yields the protein CASSLDSGQETQYF. Variable domain in full (rest from reference TRBV11-2 and TRBJ2-5): EAGVAQSPRYKIIEKRQSVAFWCNPISGHATLYWYQQILGQGPKLLIQFQNNGVVDDSQLPKDRFSAERLKGVDSTLKIQPAKLEDSAVYLCASSLDSGQETQYFGPGTRLLVL.

This clonotype was recorded at least ten times. The rearrangement uses TRBV11-2 and TRBJ2-1, with 9 bases identical to TRBD1. CDR3 length: 13 residues. Germline V gene lookup returns CDR1 SGHAT and CDR2 FQNNGV. The V segment lost 5 bases and the J segment 6 bases; nucleotides outside the gene matches: 2. As DNA, the CDR3 is TGTGCCAGCAGCAGGGACAGGGTCAATGAGCAGTTCTTC. It is translated as CASSRDRVNEQFF.

This clonotype was seen a handful of times. The chain links TRBV20-1 to TRBJ2-3; unclear D gene. The CDR3 is 12 amino acids. Between the trimmed V and J ends, which lost 4 bases and 10 bases, there was a span of 15 bases. From germline, CDR1 is DFQATT and CDR2 SNEGSKA (reference sequence). CDR3 coding DNA: TGCAGTGCTATCCTTTCTCCCGCTGCGCAGTATTTT. Translating it yields CSAILSPAAQYF.

The sample holds many counts of this clonotype. The rearrangement uses TRBV4-1 and TRBJ2-6, with TRBD2 matching 12 bases. The germline V gene has CDR1 MGHRA and CDR2 YSYEKL. The CDR3 has 19 residues. The V segment lost 3 bases and the J segment 5 bases; nucleotides outside the gene matches: 11. The CDR3 is CASSQKRLAGENWANVLTF. For the CDR3, the DNA is TGCGCCAGCAGCCAGAAACGACTAGCGGGAGAGAACTGGGCCAACGTCCTGACTTTC.